The following is a T cell receptor (beta chain) sequence with its context. This sample stems from a study of blood T cell repertoires in COVID-19. Overall study: Sources were T cells, B-cell-depleted T cells, or PBMCs; the material itself was cDNA or gDNA.

This CDR3 region has 14 residues. In germline, CDR1 is SNHLY, CDR2 FYNNEI. V was trimmed by 2 bases and J by 2 bases, leaving 7 bases between them. Authors' analysis steps: Nucleated cell number was recorded as an estimate derived from reference gene primer amplification. This table comes from immunoSEQ multiplex PCR, and its TCRdb copy is limited to in-frame clones, with some not included. V and J calls and clone size are those listed in that table; D and trimming were worked out from the DNA. Of about 110,000 clones detected, less than 85% appear once; the ten largest clones hold 20% to 25%. The receptor comes from a man in his 70s with active or convalescent COVID-19. Input material: peripheral blood. The chain links TRBV2 to TRBJ2-1, with D unresolved. The DNA for the CDR3 is TGTGCCAGCAGTGAAAGAGGCCCCTACAATGAGCAGTTCTTC. This sequence encodes CASSERGPYNEQFF.